These 3 T cell receptor beta chains share one sample of origin, sequenced in a study of cytomegalovirus exposure and HLA in healthy donors. Amplification used 60 Vbeta primers and 13 Jbeta primers. The method was immunoSEQ multiplex PCR; TCRdb's version includes in-frame clones alone and lacks a portion of them. The table records roughly 130,000 clones, about four fifths of them present only once. The sample comprised PBMCs. Receptor source: a woman aged 40 to 50 in good health and CMV-seronegative.

This chain joins TRBV4-2 and TRBJ2-3; maybe TRBD2 (5 bases). Germline CDR1 reads LGHNA; CDR2 reads YNFKEQ. Between the trimmed V and J ends, which lost 3 bases and 2 bases, there was a span of 15 bases. This CDR3 is 16 amino acids long. CDR3 residues: CASSQVSRGYTDTQYF. CDR3 coding DNA: TGTGCCAGCAGCCAGGTCTCTCGCGGGTACACAGATACGCAGTATTTT.

The gene calls are TRBV19 and TRBJ1-4; possible D gene TRBD1, 6 bases. V lost 6 bases to trimming and J lost 8 bases, with 13 bases between them. Per germline, CDR1 LNHDA and CDR2 SQIVND (reference sequence). There are 13 residues in the CDR3. The chain's CDR3 is CASSPDRTEKLFF. For the CDR3, the DNA is TGTGCCAGTAGCCCCGACAGGACAGAAAAACTGTTTTTT.

The chain employs TRBV9 and TRBJ2-3, with 7 bases aligning to TRBD1. From germline, CDR1 is SGDLS and CDR2 YYNGEE. The CDR3 is 14 amino acids. Trimming at V came to 4 bases and at J to 5 bases, leaving 7 bases not matched to a gene. The CDR3 loop is CASSIRDRIDTQYF. In DNA form, the CDR3 reads TGTGCCAGCAGCATAAGGGACAGAATAGATACGCAGTATTTT.